This T cell receptor (beta chain) is from a study of T cells in Graves' hyperthyroidism and ophthalmopathy. Study details: Peripheral blood was drawn at first diagnosis, prior to all treatment. Overall study results and limits: Ophthalmopathy stood apart from stable hyperthyroidism in a 13 V-J model.

CDR1 and CDR2 (germline): MNHEY, SMNVEV (reference sequence). Trimming shortened V by 2 bases and J by 2 bases, and 12 bases separated the two germline ends. CDR3 length equals 15 residues. This clonotype occurred a few times. Its target is unknown. Investigators excluded patients with uncontrolled infection, other autoimmune disease, pregnancy or lactation. Diagnostic assessment was based on clinical symptoms, serum thyroxine and TRAb, thyroid ultrasound and orbital computed tomography. TCR beta CDR3 regions were amplified from RNA. HTBI primers were the set used in a first-round RT-PCR of the TCR CDR3. Using its own MiXCR run on the multiplex PCR reads, TCRdb lists one record per CDR3 protein. The sample lists over 300,000 distinct CDR3 sequences, roughly 13% occurring once.

The sequence was obtained from a woman aged 40 to 50 with Graves' ophthalmopathy. Sequencing used blood. This sequence joins TRBV27 and TRBJ1-2, with D possibly matching TRBD1 (5 bases). CDR3 protein: CASSLRGFANYGYTF. The CDR3 DNA is TGTGCCAGCAGTTTAAGGGGATTTGCCAACTATGGCTACACCTTC.